A single sample gave rise to the 23 T cell receptor beta chains below, sequenced in a study of CXCR3-negative and CXCR3-positive naive CD8 T cells. No antigen has been identified for these receptors. The study, taken as a whole, reports: TRB CDR3s of CXCR3-positive naive cells were more hydrophobic than those of CXCR3-negative naive cells.

The study made its TRB cDNA libraries by 5' RACE, adding UMI labels. Each CDR3 protein gets one entry in TCRdb, which reprocessed the 5' RACE reads and gives no DNA. The sample has tens of thousands of distinct CDR3 sequences; the top ten hold approximately 0.8%. Sequenced: naive CXCR3+ CD8+ T cells from blood. As for subset: CD45RO-CCR7+CD27+CD95- naive CD8+ T cells expressing CXCR3 (TNR3+). These receptor sequences come from a human donor in good health. Some clones in this sample may be carry-over from other donors' samples.

The J gene is TRBJ2-7, the V gene TRBV19. The CDR3 extends over 15 amino acids. Germline CDR1 LNHDA, CDR2 SQIVND (reference sequence). Here the CDR3 reads CASSTSGGSFYEQYF.

The chain links TRBV4-3 to TRBJ2-5; TCRdb calls TRBD1, which cannot be checked without DNA. CDR3 length: 19 amino acids. The germline V gene has CDR1 LGHNA and CDR2 YSLEER. The CDR3 sequence is CASSQDPPGRIQLQETQYF.

The chain links TRBV10-1 to TRBJ2-7; with no DNA, the TCRdb D assignment of TRBD1 cannot be verified. Germline V gene lookup returns CDR1 WNHNN and CDR2 SYGVQD (reference sequence). The length of the CDR3 is 14 residues. The CDR3 sequence is CASSTGDTPYEQYF.

CDR3 loop: CASSQGWRGTDTQYF. The chain uses TRBV4-3 and TRBJ2-3; TCRdb gives TRBD1 as the D gene, but with no DNA this cannot be confirmed. The germline V gene encodes CDR1 LGHNA and CDR2 YSLEER. This CDR3 comprises 15 residues.

V is TRBV6-6 and J is TRBJ1-1; the TRBD1 assignment by TCRdb is unverifiable without DNA. The CDR3 contains 12 residues. The germline V gene has CDR1 MNHNY and CDR2 SVGAGI (reference sequence). The chain's CDR3 is CASTGDNREAFF.

The rearrangement links TRBV28 to TRBJ1-2; the TCRdb call, TRBD1, lacks DNA for checking. The length of the CDR3 is 15 residues. Germline V gives CDR1 MDHEN, CDR2 SYDVKM. The CDR3 loop is CASSFTGGASYGYTF.

V gene TRBV7-8 combines with J gene TRBJ2-1. Germline loops: CDR1 SGHVS, CDR2 FQNEAQ. The CDR3 runs to 16 residues. The CDR3 loop is CASSLLSGGPYNEQFF.

The chain carries TRBV14 and TRBJ2-2; lacking DNA, the TRBD1 call made by TCRdb goes unchecked. CDR3 length: 16 residues. Per germline, CDR1 SGHDN and CDR2 FVKESK. The CDR3 here is CASSQGPTGTTGELFF.

The chain has TRBV15 and TRBJ2-1; with no DNA, the TCRdb D assignment of TRBD1 cannot be verified. The CDR3 length is 13 residues. Germline V gene lookup returns CDR1 LNHNV and CDR2 YYDKDF (reference sequence). The CDR3: CATSRAGYNEQFF.

The chain couples TRBV29-1 to TRBJ2-1; without DNA, the TCRdb call of TRBD1 cannot be checked. Germline V CDR1 and CDR2: SQVTM, ANQGSEA. There are 14 residues in the CDR3. CDR3 in amino acids: CSVESETEDYEQFF.

The chain recombines TRBV6-2 or TRBV6-3 with TRBJ2-5; no DNA is available, so the TRBD1 call from TCRdb remains unchecked. This CDR3 is built from 17 residues. The germline gives CDR1 MNHEY, CDR2 SVGEGT. This CDR3 reads CASSAPGHLVRRETQYF.

The chain recombines TRBV3-1 with TRBJ2-7; lacking DNA, the TRBD1 call made by TCRdb goes unchecked. Germline V CDR1 and CDR2: LGHDT, YNNKEL (reference sequence). The CDR3 totals 14 residues. This chain's CDR3 is CASSRVGQNYEQYF.

The chain couples TRBV9 to TRBJ2-7; the TCRdb D gene call, TRBD1, has no DNA to confirm it. Germline CDR1 is SGDLS and CDR2 is YYNGEE. The CDR3 totals 14 residues. The CDR3 protein is CASSAGQNSYEQYF.

The chain links TRBV20-1 to TRBJ2-3; TCRdb proposes TRBD2, but this gene call is untestable without DNA. Germline CDR1 and CDR2: DFQATT and SNEGSKA (reference sequence). This CDR3 contains 15 residues. The CDR3 is CSAGLASGGVETQYF.

The chain's CDR3 is CASSVSGEGYTF. The chain recombines TRBV9 with TRBJ1-2; lacking DNA, the TRBD1 call made by TCRdb goes unchecked. This CDR3 spans 12 amino acids. The germline gives CDR1 SGDLS, CDR2 YYNGEE.

The V call is TRBV12-3 or TRBV12-4, the J call TRBJ2-1. The CDR3 extends over 15 amino acids. The CDR3 sequence: CASSLQNPRTNEQFF.

The chain is built from TRBV7-6 and TRBJ1-5. The CDR3 sequence is 15 residues long. Germline assignment: CDR1 SGHVS and CDR2 FNYEAQ. CDR3 in amino acids: CASSLGVAGNQPQHF.

This chain connects TRBV20-1 to TRBJ1-5; TCRdb picks TRBD1, but there is no DNA to check that call. The germline gives CDR1 DFQATT, CDR2 SNEGSKA (reference sequence). The CDR3 has 16 amino acids. CDR3 protein: CSARTAGQGGNQPQHF.

The V call is TRBV20-1, the J call TRBJ2-4; without DNA, the TCRdb call of TRBD1 cannot be checked. CDR1 is DFQATT, CDR2 SNEGSKA, per germline (reference sequence). This CDR3 is 17 amino acids long. CDR3 region: CSAEPLDSQRTKNVQYF.

This sequence joins TRBV20-1 and TRBJ1-5; TCRdb designates TRBD1, a call that cannot be tested without DNA. Germline V gene sequence: CDR1 DFQATT, CDR2 SNEGSKA (reference sequence). This CDR3 contains 16 residues. CDR3 sequence reads: CSAKEAPTDSNQPQHF.

The chain is built from TRBV20-1 and TRBJ1-1; the D call from TCRdb, TRBD1, cannot be confirmed without DNA. Germline V gene sequence: CDR1 DFQATT, CDR2 SNEGSKA (reference sequence). CDR3 length: 12 residues. The CDR3 spells CSPDRPPLEAFF.

The CDR3 protein is CASSASRYEQYF. The chain carries TRBV13 and TRBJ2-7. Per the germline V gene, CDR1 is PRHDT and CDR2 is FYEKMQ (reference sequence). The CDR3 has 12 residues.

The chain joins TRBV12-3 or TRBV12-4 to TRBJ1-1. The CDR3 length is 11 residues. Here the CDR3 reads CASRENTEAFF.